Below, 20 T cell receptor beta chains from the same sample are listed, as sequenced in a study of blood T cell repertoires in COVID-19. Assay used: immunoSEQ multiplex PCR; TCRdb lists only in-frame clones, some missing. The table lists about 360,000 clones, approximately 86% of them singletons. Sequencing was done on a sample of peripheral blood. The receptors here all came from a human donor in a cohort sampled during active COVID-19.

The rearrangement joins TRBV28 to TRBJ2-7; 11 bases match TRBD1. CDR3 length: 14 residues. Trimming removed 8 bases from V and 0 bases from J; junction bases left unmatched: 3. From germline, CDR1 is MDHEN and CDR2 SYDVKM. CDR3 in DNA: TGTGCCAGCGGACAGGGGGCGTTCTCCTACGAGCAGTACTTC. Its protein product is CASGQGAFSYEQYF.

CDR3 in DNA: TGTGCCACCAGCCCCAGTCCAAATACGCAGTATTTT. This translates into CATSPSPNTQYF. The genes are TRBV15 and TRBJ2-3; no clear D gene. Germline CDR1 and CDR2: LNHNV and YYDKDF (reference sequence). With 5 bases removed from V and 7 bases from J, the gap between germline ends came to 10 bases. This CDR3 has 12 amino acids. The full variable domain, in which reference TRBV15 and TRBJ2-3 provide the parts outside the CDR3, is DAMVIQNPRYQVTQFGKPVTLSCSQTLNHNVMYWYQQKSSQAPKLLFHYYDKDFNNEADTPDNFQSRRPNTSFCFLDIRSPGLGDTAMYLCATSPSPNTQYFGPGTRLTVL.

The J gene is TRBJ2-7, the V gene TRBV29-1, with 12 bases that match TRBD1. Per the germline V gene, CDR1 is SQVTM and CDR2 is ANQGSEA. This CDR3 spans 14 amino acids. The V gene end was trimmed by 5 bases and the J gene end by 4 bases; junction bases not matched to a gene: 6. The chain's CDR3 is CSVRGTGGNYEQYF. In DNA form, the CDR3 reads TGCAGCGTTAGAGGGACAGGGGGCAATTACGAGCAGTACTTC.

CDR3 DNA sequence: TGTGCCAGCAGTGACGAAAAAAGCGCACAGGGGGAGGTGGCCAAAAACATTCAGTACTTC. Its protein is CASSDEKSAQGEVAKNIQYF. The chain carries TRBV6-4 and TRBJ2-4; 8 bases are a match to TRBD1. V was clipped by 2 bases and J by 1 base; unmatched bases: 16. The germline V gene encodes CDR1 MRHNA and CDR2 SNTAGT. The CDR3 contains 20 residues.

This rearrangement joins TRBV19 to TRBJ1-2; 10 bases align to TRBD1. Per the germline V gene, CDR1 is LNHDA and CDR2 is SQIVND (reference sequence). CDR3 length: 15 amino acids. The V segment lost 5 bases and the J segment 4 bases; nucleotides outside the gene matches: 7. In nucleotides, the CDR3 is TGTGCCAGTAGTGTAACCGGGACAGGGGCCTATGGCTACACCTTC. It specifies CASSVTGTGAYGYTF.

In its sample, this clone was seen once. The chain is built from TRBV7-9 and TRBJ1-1, with D perhaps TRBD1 (6 bases). Germline V gives CDR1 SEHNR, CDR2 FQNEAQ (reference sequence). Deletions cut 1 base from V and 4 bases from J, with 10 bases between. This CDR3 is built from 14 residues. For the CDR3, the DNA is TGTGCCAGCAGCTTAGAAACAGGGAGCACTGAAGCTTTCTTT. Translated: CASSLETGSTEAFF.

The rearrangement uses TRBV10-2 and TRBJ2-3, with 7 bases fitting TRBD1. Germline-derived CDR1 and CDR2 are WSHSY and SAAADI. The CDR3 length is 14 residues. The junction had 6 bases not matched to a gene; V was cut back by 7 bases and J by 2 bases. The CDR3 sequence is CASNRGRDTDTQYF. CDR3 sequence (DNA): TGCGCCAGCAACAGGGGTCGGGACACAGATACGCAGTATTTT.

This clone has just one count. The chain links TRBV20-1 to TRBJ1-1; D ambiguous. V lost 3 bases and J lost 3, with 8 bases in between. This CDR3 region has 12 residues. Germline V CDR1 and CDR2: DFQATT, SNEGSKA (reference sequence). The DNA for the CDR3 is TGCAGTGCTAGTGGGAGTTACACTGAAGCTTTCTTT. It encodes CSASGSYTEAFF.

This clone appeared a single time. The rearrangement links TRBV29-1 to TRBJ2-3; no clear D. Germline CDR1 and CDR2: SQVTM and ANQGSEA. The V gene lost 1 base and the J gene lost 9 bases, with 17 bases spanning the gap. The CDR3 runs to 14 residues. CDR3 region: CSVEGPPLSRTQYF. CDR3 coding DNA: TGCAGCGTTGAAGGGCCCCCGCTCTCGAGGACGCAGTATTTT.

The chain carries TRBV11-2 and TRBJ1-6; 8 bases align to TRBD1. There are 15 residues in the CDR3. With V trimmed by 3 bases and J by 10 bases, 8 bases remained unmatched. CDR1 is SGHAT and CDR2 is FQNNGV in the germline V gene. The chain's CDR3 is CASSFSGGAGSPLHF. CDR3 coding DNA: TGTGCCAGCAGCTTCTCAGGGGGCGCGGGCTCACCCCTCCACTTT.

The chain couples TRBV3-1 (or the pseudogene TRBV3-2) to TRBJ1-1; D remains ambiguous. Between the trimmed V and J ends, which lost 1 base and 1 base, there was a span of 7 bases. This CDR3 has 14 residues. Looked up from germline, CDR1 is LGHDT and CDR2 is YNNKEL (reference sequence). The CDR3 nucleotides read TGTGCCAGCAGCCAAGCCTCCCCGAACACTGAAGCTTTCTTT. Its translation: CASSQASPNTEAFF.

The J gene is TRBJ2-7, the V gene TRBV6-6, with 11 bases fitting TRBD2. Per the germline V gene, CDR1 is MNHNY and CDR2 is SVGAGI (reference sequence). V lost 5 bases and J lost 3; bases outside the gene matches: 27. This CDR3 region has 22 residues. CDR3 loop: CASSRPGQLTGTSGERYYEQYF. CDR3 DNA: TGTGCCAGCAGTCGTCCGGGACAGCTCACCGGGACTAGCGGAGAAAGATACTACGAGCAGTACTTC.

This chain connects TRBV6-1 to TRBJ1-5, with D unresolved. This CDR3 has 17 residues. Deletions cut 5 bases from V and 0 bases from J, with 17 bases between. Germline V gives CDR1 MNHNS, CDR2 SASEGT. The CDR3 loop is CASSKGSPANSNQPQHF. DNA of the CDR3: TGTGCCAGCAGTAAAGGCTCCCCCGCTAATAGCAATCAGCCCCAGCATTTT.

The chain couples TRBV7-8 to TRBJ2-3; no definite D call. The CDR3 covers 15 residues. The V and J ends lost 4 bases and 5 bases respectively, with 16 bases between them. CDR1 is SGHVS, CDR2 FQNEAQ, per germline. The CDR3 sequence: CASSSDLSVGDTQYF. The CDR3, as DNA: TGTGCCAGCAGCTCAGACCTGAGCGTTGGAGATACGCAGTATTTT. Looking up the rest from reference TRBV7-8 and TRBJ2-3 gives the full variable domain: GAGVSQSPRYKVAKRGQDVALRCDPISGHVSLFWYQQALGQGPEFLTYFQNEAQLDKSGLPSDRFFAERPEGSVSTLKIQRTQQEDSAVYLCASSSDLSVGDTQYFGPGTRLTVL.

The V and J genes are TRBV13 and TRBJ2-2; 11 nucleotides match TRBD1. Germline V gives CDR1 PRHDT, CDR2 FYEKMQ (reference sequence). Unmatched junction bases numbered 7, after V lost 3 bases and J lost 7 bases. The CDR3 runs to 16 residues. CDR3 sequence: CASSLGQGGESGELFF. CDR3 nucleotides: TGTGCCAGCAGCTTGGGACAGGGGGGAGAGAGCGGGGAGCTGTTTTTT.

The V and J genes are TRBV19 and TRBJ2-2; TRBD2 might be the D (6 bases). CDR1 is LNHDA, CDR2 SQIVND, per germline (reference sequence). This CDR3 has 16 amino acids. Trimming took 7 bases from V and 5 from J, leaving 20 bases between them. This chain's CDR3 is CASTTRGGLGTGELFF. DNA of the CDR3: TGTGCCAGTACCACTCGGGGAGGCTTGGGGACCGGGGAGCTGTTTTTT.

CDR3 bases: TGTGCCTGGAGTGTCAGCGGGAGGCTAGATACGCAGTATTTT. As protein: CAWSVSGRLDTQYF. The genes are TRBV30 and TRBJ2-3; 9 nucleotides align to TRBD2. The CDR3 loop spans 14 amino acids. Unmatched junction bases numbered 3, after V lost 0 bases and J lost 5 bases. Germline-derived CDR1 and CDR2 are GTSNPN and SVGIG (reference sequence).

The chain combines TRBV19 with TRBJ2-7, with unresolved D. The CDR3 length is 14 residues. The V and J ends lost 5 bases and 3 bases respectively, with 14 bases between them. From germline, CDR1 is LNHDA and CDR2 SQIVND (reference sequence). DNA of the CDR3: TGTGCCAGTAGTTTCAGCAGGTTGAACTACGAGCAGTACTTC. Its protein is CASSFSRLNYEQYF.

The rearrangement links TRBV12-3 or TRBV12-4 to TRBJ1-1; D not certain. V lost 3 bases to trimming and J lost 1 base, with 6 bases between them. CDR3 size: 13 residues. CDR3 sequence (DNA): TGTGCCAGCAGTTTCTCCCCGAACACTGAAGCTTTCTTT. Its translation: CASSFSPNTEAFF.

This clone is a singleton in its sample. The chain combines TRBV21-1 with TRBJ1-6. TRBV21-1 is designated a pseudogene. This CDR3 comprises 20 residues. CDR3 coding DNA: TGTGCCAGCAGCAAGGGGAAGAGTACTACTACTAGCTCCTATAATTCACCCCTCCACTTT. This gives the protein CASSKGKSTTTSSYNSPLHF.